Shown below are 20 T cell receptor beta chains from a single sample sequenced in a study of T cells in tuberculosis. Profiling relied on immunoSEQ multiplex PCR, and the TCRdb table lists in-frame clones only, not all of them. The data contain around 35,000 clones, approximately 93% of them seen just once; the ten biggest clones take up more than 6.5%. The sample comprised PBMCs. The receptors here all came from a donor aged 10-30 years with latent tuberculosis or without tuberculosis infection.

The J gene is TRBJ2-2, the V gene TRBV9, with 7 bases that match TRBD1. V was pared by 4 bases and J by 4 bases, with 7 bases of the junction left unmatched. The V gene's germline CDR1 is SGDLS and CDR2 YYNGEE. The CDR3 extends over 15 amino acids. The CDR3 coding sequence is TGTGCCAGCAGCCCGGGACAGCGGAGCACCGGGGAGCTGTTTTTT. Its translation is CASSPGQRSTGELFF.

The gene calls are TRBV4-2 and TRBJ1-2, with TRBD1 as a possible D gene (5 bases). The germline V and J ends were trimmed by 3 bases and 7 bases, with 12 bases remaining between them. Germline V CDR1 and CDR2: LGHNA, YNFKEQ. The CDR3 runs to 13 residues. The CDR3 sequence is CASSHGGTLGYTF. The CDR3 bases are TGTGCCAGCAGCCACGGCGGGACTCTTGGCTACACCTTC.

CDR3 in amino acids: CASSHEGQMKPYGYTF. The CDR3 DNA reads as TGCGCCAGCAGCCATGAGGGACAGATGAAGCCCTATGGCTACACCTTC. The V call is TRBV4-3, the J call TRBJ1-2; 7 positions agree with TRBD1. The CDR3 length is 16 residues. Germline V gives CDR1 LGHNA, CDR2 YSLEER. V lost 3 bases to trimming and J lost 4 bases; unmatched junction nucleotides: 11.

The chain couples TRBV6-1 to TRBJ1-2; D ambiguous. CDR3 length equals 11 residues. Per the germline V gene, CDR1 is MNHNS and CDR2 is SASEGT. V lost 7 bases, J lost 0 bases, and 3 bases lay in between. CDR3: CASTANYGYTF. The CDR3 DNA reads TGTGCCAGCACGGCTAACTATGGCTACACCTTC.

This chain connects TRBV5-1 to TRBJ1-1, with 8 bases fitting TRBD1. CDR3 length: 15 residues. Germline V gene lookup returns CDR1 SGHRS and CDR2 YFSETQ. Losses at the gene ends were 4 bases for V and 4 bases for J; bases not matched to a gene: 9. The CDR3 nucleotides read TGCGCCAGCAGCCCCCAGGGGGCAGGGGGCACTGAAGCTTTCTTT. It specifies CASSPQGAGGTEAFF.

J is TRBJ1-4 and V is TRBV10-3; 8 nucleotides line up with TRBD1. The CDR3 spans 18 residues. The ends lost 4 bases at V and 7 bases at J; junction bases unmatched: 17. Germline V CDR1 and CDR2: ENHRY, SYGVKD. In nucleotides, the CDR3 is TGTGCCATCAGTGCTCGGGACAGGAGATCTATTTTGAGTGAAAAACTGTTTTTT. The encoded protein is CAISARDRRSILSEKLFF.

The chain couples TRBV2 to TRBJ2-1; TRBD2 matches 11 bases. Germline CDR1 and CDR2: SNHLY and FYNNEI. The CDR3 contains 16 residues. The V segment lost 8 bases and the J segment 0 bases; nucleotides outside the gene matches: 6. The CDR3 DNA follows: TGTGCCAGCCCCGGGACTAGCGGACCCTCCTACAATGAGCAGTTCTTC. Protein: CASPGTSGPSYNEQFF.

The chain is built from TRBV6-1 and TRBJ1-2; 7 bases align to TRBD1. Trimming at V came to 2 bases and at J to 5 bases, leaving 8 bases not matched to a gene. This CDR3 region has 15 residues. Per the germline V gene, CDR1 is MNHNS and CDR2 is SASEGT. The CDR3 sequence is CASSELGRGRYGYTF. For the CDR3, the DNA is TGTGCCAGCAGTGAATTAGGCAGGGGGAGGTATGGCTACACCTTC.

This clone was observed a single time. This sequence joins TRBV6-1 and TRBJ2-3; TRBD2 aligns across 14 bases. Germline V CDR1 and CDR2: MNHNS, SASEGT. CDR3 length: 15 amino acids. The V segment lost 4 bases and the J segment 4 bases; nucleotides outside the gene matches: 1. The CDR3 DNA follows: TGTGCCAGCAGTGGACTAGCGGGGGGGCCAGATACGCAGTATTTT. It specifies CASSGLAGGPDTQYF.

The chain combines TRBV28 with TRBJ1-5, with D maybe TRBD1 (6 bases). CDR3 size: 14 residues. Trimming removed 6 bases at V and 0 bases at J, with 9 bases between. Germline V CDR1 and CDR2: MDHEN, SYDVKM. CDR3 residues: CASSTRGSNQPQHF. The CDR3 DNA reads as TGTGCCAGCAGCACCAGGGGTAGCAATCAGCCCCAGCATTTT.

The chain couples TRBV5-6 to TRBJ2-7; TRBD2 aligns across 11 bases. The germline V gene encodes CDR1 SGHDT and CDR2 YYEEEE. Unmatched junction bases numbered 5, after V lost 4 bases and J lost 2 bases. The CDR3 covers 15 residues. DNA for the CDR3: TGTGCCAGCAGCCCACTAGCGGGGGCCGCCTACGAGCAGTACTTC. Translating gives CASSPLAGAAYEQYF. Full variable domain (rest looked up from reference TRBV5-6 and TRBJ2-7): DAGVTQSPTHLIKTRGQQVTLRCSPKSGHDTVSWYQQALGQGPQFIFQYYEEEERQRGNFPDRFSGHQFPNYSSELNVNALLLGDSALYLCASSPLAGAAYEQYFGPGTRLTVT.

The rearrangement joins TRBV29-1 to TRBJ1-1; no clear D. Trimming took off 6 bases at V and 8 bases at J, with 16 bases between the two ends. Germline-derived CDR1 and CDR2 are SQVTM and ANQGSEA. CDR3 length: 12 residues. CDR3: CSVTTSMGEAFF. In nucleotides, the CDR3 is TGCAGCGTAACGACGAGTATGGGCGAAGCTTTCTTT.

This chain joins TRBV2 and TRBJ1-6; 7 bases agree with TRBD1. CDR1 is SNHLY and CDR2 is FYNNEI in the germline V gene. This CDR3 has 16 amino acids. The V and J ends lost 3 bases and 3 bases, in that order; junction bases with no gene match: 5. The CDR3 protein is CASSEAGGLYNSPLHF. Here the CDR3 DNA reads TGTGCCAGCAGTGAGGCAGGGGGTCTCTATAATTCACCCCTCCACTTT.

The DNA of the CDR3 is TGTGCCAGCAGTATGGACAGCAGCAATCAGCCCCAGCATTTT. Its protein is CASSMDSSNQPQHF. The chain couples TRBV6-5 to TRBJ1-5; a possible D gene is TRBD1 (6 bases). Per the germline V gene, CDR1 is MNHEY and CDR2 is SVGAGI. The CDR3 has 14 residues. Trimming shortened V by 5 bases and J by 1 base, and 9 bases separated the two germline ends.

V and J are TRBV25-1 and TRBJ1-3, with unresolved D. Germline V lookup: CDR1 MGHDK, CDR2 SYGVNS. The V and J ends lost 3 bases and 0 bases respectively, with 9 bases between them. This CDR3 has 15 amino acids. Here the CDR3 reads CASSETHLSGNTIYF. The CDR3 region has the DNA TGTGCCAGCAGTGAGACACACCTCTCTGGAAACACCATATATTTT.

V and J are TRBV5-5 and TRBJ1-2; 11 nucleotides line up with TRBD1. CDR3 length equals 17 residues. Germline V CDR1 and CDR2: SGHKS, YYEKEE (reference sequence). The V segment lost 3 bases and the J segment 1 base; nucleotides outside the gene matches: 8. CDR3 protein: CASSYPGQGEDNYGYTF. The DNA for the CDR3 is TGTGCCAGCAGCTATCCGGGACAGGGGGAAGATAACTATGGCTACACCTTC. The whole variable domain, remainder taken from reference TRBV5-5 and TRBJ1-2, is DAGVTQSPTHLIKTRGQQVTLRCSPISGHKSVSWYQQVLGQGPQFIFQYYEKEERGRGNFPDRFSARQFPNYSSELNVNALLLGDSALYLCASSYPGQGEDNYGYTFGSGTRLTVV.

The rearrangement uses TRBV11-3 and TRBJ1-1; D is perhaps TRBD1 (6 bases). Trimming shortened V by 5 bases and J by 5 bases, and 21 bases separated the two germline ends. This CDR3 has 16 amino acids. CDR1 is SGHNT, CDR2 YENEEA, per germline. The CDR3 loop reads CASSPGLGARGTEAFF. CDR3 DNA sequence: TGTGCCAGCAGCCCCGGCTTGGGGGCGCGTGGGACTGAAGCTTTCTTT.

The V and J genes are TRBV29-1 and TRBJ2-3; D remains ambiguous. The germline V gene encodes CDR1 SQVTM and CDR2 ANQGSEA. V lost 5 bases to trimming and J lost 5 bases, with 17 bases between them. This CDR3 region has 14 residues. CDR3 in amino acids: CSVPEPAYVDTQYF. In DNA, the CDR3 is TGCAGCGTTCCGGAGCCAGCCTACGTAGATACGCAGTATTTT.

The chain carries TRBV25-1 and TRBJ1-1; D may be TRBD1 (5 bases). CDR3 size: 14 residues. Looked up from germline, CDR1 is MGHDK and CDR2 is SYGVNS. Trimming took 2 bases from V and 1 from J, leaving 8 bases between them. CDR3 nucleotide sequence: TGTGCCAGCAGTGAACCGGGGGAGAACACTGAAGCTTTCTTT. Protein product: CASSEPGENTEAFF.

The rearrangement uses TRBV6-4 and TRBJ2-3; maybe TRBD2 (5 bases). CDR3 length: 15 amino acids. Germline V gene lookup returns CDR1 MRHNA and CDR2 SNTAGT. With 0 bases removed from V and 4 bases from J, the gap between germline ends came to 11 bases. The CDR3 protein is CASSDSDGEPDTQYF. The CDR3 nucleotides are TGTGCCAGCAGTGACTCGGACGGGGAACCAGATACGCAGTATTTT.